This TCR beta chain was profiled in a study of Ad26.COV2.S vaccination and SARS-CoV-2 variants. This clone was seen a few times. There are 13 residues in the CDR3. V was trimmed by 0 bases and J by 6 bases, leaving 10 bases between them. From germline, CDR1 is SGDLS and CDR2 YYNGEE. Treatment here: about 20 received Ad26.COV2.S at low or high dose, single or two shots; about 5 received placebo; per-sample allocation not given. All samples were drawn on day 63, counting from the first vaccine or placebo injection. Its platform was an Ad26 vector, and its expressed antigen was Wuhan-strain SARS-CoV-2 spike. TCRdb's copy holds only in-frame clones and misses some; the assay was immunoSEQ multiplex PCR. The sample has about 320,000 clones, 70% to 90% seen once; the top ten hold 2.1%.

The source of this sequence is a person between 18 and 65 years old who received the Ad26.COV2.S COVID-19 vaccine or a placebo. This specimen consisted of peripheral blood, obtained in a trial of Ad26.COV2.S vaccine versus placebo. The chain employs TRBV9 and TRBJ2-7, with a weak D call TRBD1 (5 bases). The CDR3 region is CASSVVGAGEQYF. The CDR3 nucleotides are TGTGCCAGCAGCGTAGTAGGGGCTGGCGAGCAGTACTTC.